One TCR beta chain is described in this entry. These data originate in a study of T cell changes during pregnancy in multiple sclerosis. The protocol was immunoSEQ multiplex PCR, while the TCRdb copy is restricted to in-frame clones and leaves out a portion. The profile shows 20,000 to 25,000 clones, 85% of them singletons. The CDR3 contains 13 residues. Germline V gene data show CDR1 as SGHNT and CDR2 as YENEEA. The V end lost 5 bases, the J end lost 8 bases, and 12 bases lay between the germline ends. The chain uses TRBV11-3 and TRBJ1-4; no firm D call. The clonotype was recovered from a female donor in good health, enrolled as a control in a pregnancy study. Source: CD8+ T cells from peripheral blood mononuclear cells, taken in the first trimester of pregnancy. The CDR3: CASSPGPSEKLFF. CDR3 bases: TGTGCCAGCAGCCCTGGGCCCTCGGAAAAACTGTTTTTT.